The 25 T cell receptor beta chains in this list originate from one sample, sequenced in a study of T and B cells in COVID-19 patients (dated by TCRdb to between 2020 and 2021). The instrument was an Illumina MiSeq. Multiplex PCR with BIOMED2 TRB-A/B primer pools was used to amplify the TRB rearrangements. TCRdb reprocessing: public reads trimmed at Q25 with fastp, clones called with MiXCR, in-frame beta chains kept. All rows with the same CDR3 protein become a single entry with the most common DNA and genes. The sample table contains some 13,000 distinct CDR3 sequences; only one count was recorded for about 25% of them. The top ten clones comprise roughly 4% of the sample. Genomic DNA extracted from blood was used in amounts of roughly 220-500 ng for amplification of TRB repertoires. The source material was blood. The receptor set was obtained from a human donor who had recovered from COVID-19.

This clonotype is termed medium-sized. V is TRBV19 and J is TRBJ2-3, with 8 bases lining up with TRBD2. V lost 5 bases to trimming and J lost 4 bases; unmatched junction nucleotides: 8. Per germline, CDR1 LNHDA and CDR2 SQIVND (reference sequence). The CDR3 loop spans 15 amino acids. The CDR3 reads CASSLGLVGADTQYF. CDR3 nucleotides: TGTGCCAGTAGTCTGGGACTAGTTGGGGCAGATACGCAGTATTTT. Full variable domain (outside the CDR3, taken from reference TRBV19 and TRBJ2-3): DGGITQSPKYLFRKEGQNVTLSCEQNLNHDAMYWYRQDPGQGLRLIYYSQIVNDFQKGDIAEGYSVSREKKESFPLTVTSAQKNPTAFYLCASSLGLVGADTQYFGPGTRLTVL.

This clonotype is medium-sized (0.01 to 0.1%) within its sample. This sequence joins TRBV19 and TRBJ1-2; D not certain. The germline V gene encodes CDR1 LNHDA and CDR2 SQIVND (reference sequence). This CDR3 contains 15 residues. V was pared by 5 bases and J by 4 bases, with 17 bases between. CDR3 protein: CASSASTSTLYGYTF. CDR3 DNA sequence: TGTGCCAGTAGTGCATCGACAAGCACCCTCTATGGCTACACCTTC.

This chain connects TRBV11-1 to TRBJ2-1, with 12 bases that match TRBD2. Germline lookup yields CDR1 SGHAT and CDR2 FQDESV (reference sequence). The CDR3 is 15 residues long. The junction had 4 bases not matched to a gene; V was cut back by 5 bases and J by 5 bases. CDR3 in amino acids: CASSLRLAGDNEQFF. The DNA for the CDR3 is TGTGCCAGCAGCCTAAGACTAGCGGGGGACAATGAGCAGTTCTTC.

This clonotype came up many times. The chain links TRBV18 to TRBJ2-2, with a possible D match to TRBD1 (6 bases). The CDR3 totals 14 residues. Germline V CDR1 and CDR2: KGHSH, LQKENI. With 3 bases removed from V and 4 bases from J, the gap between germline ends came to 9 bases. The CDR3 DNA is TGTGCCAGCTCACCCCTGGACAGCACCGGGGAGCTGTTTTTT. It yields the protein CASSPLDSTGELFF.

This clonotype was seen ten or more times. The chain couples TRBV12-3 or TRBV12-4 to TRBJ2-5, with TRBD2 identical over 9 bases. Trimming took 3 bases from V and 7 from J; bases not matched to a gene: 15. The CDR3 spans 17 residues. Here the CDR3 reads CASSLGLAGSPEGTQYF. CDR3 DNA sequence: TGTGCCAGCAGTTTGGGGCTAGCGGGGTCACCCGAAGGGACCCAGTACTTC.

The rearrangement uses TRBV6-5 and TRBJ1-5; 10 bases map to TRBD1. This CDR3 is built from 13 residues. Germline CDR1 reads MNHEY; CDR2 reads SVGAGI. V shed 10 bases, J shed 4 bases, and the junction held 4 bases outside the gene matches. The CDR3 sequence is CANGQGGNQPQHF. Written as DNA, the CDR3 is TGTGCCAACGGACAGGGGGGTAATCAGCCCCAGCATTTT.

This clonotype has only a few counts. The genes are TRBV18 and TRBJ2-5, with TRBD1 matching over 7 bases. The V gene end was trimmed by 0 bases and the J gene end by 5 bases; junction bases not matched to a gene: 9. This CDR3 region has 16 residues. Germline lookup yields CDR1 KGHSH and CDR2 LQKENI. The CDR3 region is CASSPPLQGFGETQYF. As DNA, the CDR3 is TGTGCCAGCTCACCACCTTTACAGGGGTTCGGGGAGACCCAGTACTTC.

The chain combines TRBV7-2 with TRBJ1-1; 9 bases map to TRBD1. Germline V gene data show CDR1 as SGHTA and CDR2 as FQGNSA. V trimming: 2 bases; J trimming: 4 bases; junction bases outside the gene matches: 17. This CDR3 is 19 amino acids long. Here the CDR3 DNA reads TGTGCCAGCAGCTTAAGGGGGCCGGGACAGGGCGTGCGAACCACTGAAGCTTTCTTT. Encoded protein: CASSLRGPGQGVRTTEAFF.

This clonotype was seen only a few times. The V gene is TRBV7-2, the J gene TRBJ2-3, with D perhaps matching TRBD1 or TRBD2 (5 bases each). The CDR3 length is 15 residues. Germline V CDR1 and CDR2: SGHTA, FQGNSA. V was cut by 6 bases and J by 3 bases, with 16 bases left in between. The CDR3 spells CASRLGGRGTDTQYF. DNA of the CDR3: TGTGCCAGCAGACTCGGAGGAAGGGGTACAGATACGCAGTATTTT.

This clonotype was seen repeatedly, ten times or more. The chain is built from TRBV10-1 and TRBJ2-2; possible D gene TRBD2, 5 bases. The germline V gene encodes CDR1 WNHNN and CDR2 SYGVQD (reference sequence). Deletions cut 5 bases from V and 0 bases from J, with 13 bases between. CDR3 length: 16 amino acids. CDR3 protein: CASSSGVWANTGELFF. The CDR3 region has the DNA TGCGCCAGCAGTTCCGGGGTCTGGGCGAACACCGGGGAGCTGTTTTTT.

V gene TRBV11-1 combines with J gene TRBJ2-2, with 7 bases lining up with TRBD1. V lost 7 bases to trimming and J lost 2 bases; unmatched junction nucleotides: 13. Germline CDR1 SGHAT, CDR2 FQDESV (reference sequence). CDR3 size: 17 residues. Here the CDR3 reads CASTPRGGQLNTGELFF. The DNA of the CDR3 is TGTGCCAGCACCCCGAGAGGGGGACAGCTCAACACCGGGGAGCTGTTTTTT.

This clonotype was observed at least ten times. This sequence joins TRBV15 and TRBJ2-1; TRBD2 agrees at 11 bases. The germline V gene has CDR1 LNHNV and CDR2 YYDKDF (reference sequence). J lost 7 bases, V lost 5 bases, and 13 bases had no gene match. CDR3 length equals 17 residues. The DNA of the CDR3 is TGTGCCACCAGCGGGACCACCCTAGCGGGGGGCTATAATGAGCAGTTCTTC. Protein: CATSGTTLAGGYNEQFF.

V gene TRBV6-4 combines with J gene TRBJ1-1; D is unclear. This CDR3 is 13 amino acids long. Trimming took off 4 bases at V and 0 bases at J, with 6 bases between the two ends. Germline V gene data show CDR1 as MRHNA and CDR2 as SNTAGT. The CDR3 region has the DNA TGTGCCAGCAGTGTGTCTGTGAACACTGAAGCTTTCTTT. It encodes CASSVSVNTEAFF.

This clonotype is judged medium-sized. The rearrangement uses TRBV6-5 and TRBJ2-1, with D possibly TRBD1 on 6 matching bases. This CDR3 has 14 residues. The germline gives CDR1 MNHEY, CDR2 SVGAGI. Deletions cut 6 bases from V and 1 base from J, with 10 bases between. This CDR3 is CASRPDRSYNEQFF. DNA of the CDR3: TGTGCCAGCAGGCCGGACAGATCCTACAATGAGCAGTTCTTC.

This clonotype was observed once. A junction boundary mismatches the germline segment, possibly from a read error. This chain joins TRBV5-1 and TRBJ1-4; no clear D. Germline assignment: CDR1 SGHRS and CDR2 YFSETQ. The CDR3 runs 14 residues. The CDR3 region has the DNA TGTGCCAGCAGCCCGCTCTCAACTAATGAAAAACTGTTTTTT. It translates to CASSPLSTNEKLFF.

This clonotype was observed at least ten times. V usage is TRBV5-6 and J usage is TRBJ1-2; D gene ambiguous. The CDR3 covers 12 residues. Germline V lookup: CDR1 SGHDT, CDR2 YYEEEE. V was trimmed by 5 bases and J by 6 bases, leaving 11 bases between them. The CDR3 DNA follows: TGTGCCAGCAGTTGGGCGGCCGATGGCTACACCTTC. This codes for CASSWAADGYTF. Full variable domain (outside the CDR3, taken from reference TRBV5-6 and TRBJ1-2): DAGVTQSPTHLIKTRGQQVTLRCSPKSGHDTVSWYQQALGQGPQFIFQYYEEEERQRGNFPDRFSGHQFPNYSSELNVNALLLGDSALYLCASSWAADGYTFGSGTRLTVV.

Details on this clonotype: A much larger clonotype is one base distant, so this may be a read error. The chain uses TRBV5-4 and TRBJ2-1; D remains ambiguous. Germline V gene lookup returns CDR1 SGHNT and CDR2 YYREEE (reference sequence). The CDR3 has 12 residues. CDR3: CDSSLGMNEQFF. CDR3 DNA sequence: TGTGACAGCAGCTTGGGGATGAACGAGCAGTTCTTC. The complete variable domain, with remaining parts taken from reference TRBV5-4 and TRBJ2-1, reads ETGVTQSPTHLIKTRGQQVTLRCSSQSGHNTVSWYQQALGQGPQFIFQYYREEENGRGNFPPRFSGLQFPNYSSELNVNALELDDSALYLCDSSLGMNEQFFGPGTRLTVL.

A remark on this clonotype: A much larger clone lies one base from this, so it may be a read error. The conserved phenylalanine or tryptophan is not found at the CDR3 terminus, so this likely reflects a read error. The rearrangement links TRBV27 to TRBJ2-5, with 9 nucleotides matching TRBD1. This CDR3 is 14 amino acids long. Per germline, CDR1 MNHEY and CDR2 SMNVEV (reference sequence). Trimming removed 8 bases from V and 4 bases from J; junction bases left unmatched: 8. CDR3 coding DNA: TGTGCCAGCGCTGAGGGACAGGGAGGAGAGACCCAGTACCTC. Its protein is CASAEGQGGETQYL.

The chain carries TRBV5-1 and TRBJ1-1; D possibly corresponds to TRBD1 (6 bases). Germline V gene lookup returns CDR1 SGHRS and CDR2 YFSETQ. Trimming removed 5 bases from V and 2 bases from J, with 13 bases in between. The CDR3 runs 14 residues. The chain's CDR3 is CASRDGQPNTEAFF. CDR3 DNA: TGCGCCAGCAGGGACGGACAGCCCAACACTGAAGCTTTCTTT.

This clonotype was counted many times. The rearrangement links TRBV5-4 to TRBJ1-2; 10 nucleotides align to TRBD1. The V gene end was trimmed by 4 bases and the J gene end by 4 bases; junction bases not matched to a gene: 7. In germline, CDR1 is SGHNT, CDR2 YYREEE (reference sequence). This CDR3 is built from 15 residues. The CDR3 DNA reads as TGTGCCAGCAGCCTCGCGACAGGGGGCGGCTATGGCTACACCTTC. The encoded protein is CASSLATGGGYGYTF.

This clonotype occurred many times. The chain recombines TRBV6-6 with TRBJ2-7, with D possibly being TRBD1 (6 bases). Trimming took off 7 bases at V and 3 bases at J, with 16 bases between the two ends. The CDR3 is 14 residues long. The germline CDR1 and CDR2 sequences are MNHNY and SVGAGI (reference sequence). CDR3 DNA sequence: TGTGCCAGCAACCCACAGGGTAGGGACTACGAGCAGTACTTC. It encodes CASNPQGRDYEQYF.

The chain uses TRBV7-2 and TRBJ2-7, with TRBD1 matching 10 bases. This CDR3 comprises 14 residues. Germline CDR1 is SGHTA and CDR2 is FQGNSA. Losses at the gene ends were 5 bases for V and 6 bases for J; bases not matched to a gene: 7. CDR3 DNA sequence: TGTGCCAGCAGCCAGGACAGGGGGGGACGCGAGCAGTACTTC. Its protein product is CASSQDRGGREQYF.

The table lists this clonotype with a few counts. The chain couples TRBV6-5 to TRBJ1-2; D perhaps matches TRBD1 (6 bases). Germline V gene data show CDR1 as MNHEY and CDR2 as SVGAGI. The CDR3 has 11 residues. The V end lost 7 bases, the J end lost 7 bases, and 10 bases lay between the germline ends. CDR3 in DNA: TGTGCCAGCACCTCGGGGGCTGGCTACACCTTC. Amino acid sequence: CASTSGAGYTF.

In its sample, this clonotype was seen a few times. The V call is TRBV5-5, the J call TRBJ1-2; TRBD1 matches 7 bases. The V gene's germline CDR1 is SGHKS and CDR2 YYEKEE (reference sequence). The CDR3 covers 17 residues. V lost 0 bases and J lost 8; bases outside the gene matches: 16. The DNA for the CDR3 is TGTGCCAGCAGCTTGGGACAGGGAGGGTTGGGTGAGGAAGGCTACACCTTC. Amino acid sequence: CASSLGQGGLGEEGYTF.

The V call is TRBV28, the J call TRBJ1-6; D perhaps matches TRBD1 (5 bases). This CDR3 region has 16 residues. Trimming took off 2 bases at V and 10 bases at J, with 18 bases between the two ends. Germline V gives CDR1 MDHEN, CDR2 SYDVKM. CDR3 DNA: TGTGCCAGCAGTTTAGGCTGGACGGCTGGGGGATCACCCCTCCACTTT. Translation: CASSLGWTAGGSPLHF.